This TCR beta chain was retrieved from a study of T cell repertoires in cytomegalovirus infection. Turning to the study itself: Public TCR beta signatures provided an indication of both CMV infection and a matching HLA type. Regarding the study as a whole: Predominance within the ex vivo response was attributable to HLA-C-restricted CMV-specific TCR beta clonotypes. Cumulative frequency of public TCR beta families picked out carriers of CMV plus the relevant HLA.

TCRdb itself ran the reads through MiXCR, one entry per CDR3 protein. This sample yields hundreds of thousands of distinct CDR3 sequences, of which approximately 25% are seen a single time; 8% belongs to the top ten. Of note for this clonotype: Antigen specificity is unknown.

The trim removed 6 bases at V and 4 bases at J, leaving 5 bases unmatched. Germline CDR1 reads SGHKS; CDR2 reads YYEKEE (reference sequence). CDR3 size: 13 residues. This sequence originates from a human donor in good health (CMV status not recorded). Some clones in this sample may be carry-over from other donors' samples. Sequencing input: CD8+ T cells from PBMCs. V usage is TRBV5-5 and J usage is TRBJ2-3; 7 nucleotides line up with TRBD1. CDR3 region: CASTKTGPDTQYF. As DNA, the CDR3 is TGTGCCAGCACGAAGACAGGGCCAGATACGCAGTATTTT.